These 7 T cell receptor beta chains were sequenced from one sample in a study of T cell repertoires in ileal Crohn's disease. The protocol was immunoSEQ multiplex PCR, while the TCRdb copy is restricted to in-frame clones and leaves out a portion. The sample has roughly 9,100 clones, less than 80% seen once. Documented time point: neoterminal ileum biopsy at postoperative endoscopy, about 6 months after surgery. The sample consisted of ileal tissue. These receptors came from an adult with Crohn's disease.

As for this clone: Additional DNA sequences in this sample encode the identical CDR3. The rearrangement joins TRBV18 to TRBJ2-7; maybe TRBD2 (5 bases). V shed 1 base and J shed 5 bases, with 6 bases lying between them. Per the germline V gene, CDR1 is KGHSH and CDR2 is LQKENI. The CDR3 runs to 12 residues. CDR3 in amino acids: CASSPLGDEQYF. The DNA for the CDR3 is TGTGCCAGCTCACCACTCGGGGACGAGCAGTACTTC.

Relative to its sample, this clone is medium-sized. The rearrangement links TRBV10-3 to TRBJ2-2; 7 nucleotides line up with TRBD2. The germline V gene encodes CDR1 ENHRY and CDR2 SYGVKD. The trim removed 6 bases at V and 0 bases at J, leaving 1 base unmatched. This CDR3 contains 14 residues. The DNA for the CDR3 is TGTGCCATCAGAACTAGCGCGAACACCGGGGAGCTGTTTTTT. Translating it yields CAIRTSANTGELFF.

The chain is built from TRBV15 and TRBJ2-7; 9 bases are a match to TRBD1. J was trimmed by 2 bases and V by 4 bases; bases with no gene match: 6. This CDR3 contains 15 residues. CDR1 is LNHNV, CDR2 YYDKDF, per germline (reference sequence). In DNA, the CDR3 is TGTGCCACCAGCATCCGACAGGGGGTTACCTACGAGCAGTACTTC. This codes for CATSIRQGVTYEQYF.

This chain connects TRBV7-8 to TRBJ2-7; 8 nucleotides agree with TRBD1. The germline gives CDR1 SGHVS, CDR2 FQNEAQ. V lost 4 bases to trimming and J lost 2 bases; unmatched junction nucleotides: 7. The CDR3 extends over 15 amino acids. CDR3 nucleotide sequence: TGTGCCAGCAGCTCCCCGACAGGGGTGGCCTACGAGCAGTACTTC. This sequence encodes CASSSPTGVAYEQYF.

The chain uses TRBV6-1 and TRBJ1-2; D remains ambiguous. Trimming shortened V by 2 bases and J by 7 bases, and 8 bases separated the two germline ends. In germline, CDR1 is MNHNS, CDR2 SASEGT. This CDR3 is built from 12 residues. The CDR3 here is CASSEYPGGYTF. In nucleotides, the CDR3 is TGTGCCAGCAGTGAATACCCAGGTGGCTACACCTTC.

The chain uses TRBV18 and TRBJ1-2; D remains unclear. Trimming shortened V by 3 bases and J by 4 bases, and 9 bases separated the two germline ends. Germline values: CDR1 KGHSH, CDR2 LQKENI. The CDR3 totals 13 residues. DNA of the CDR3: TGTGCCAGCTCACCCTCCCGGGGCTATGGCTACACCTTC. This encodes CASSPSRGYGYTF.

The chain uses TRBV7-9 and TRBJ1-5, with D tentatively TRBD1 (6 bases). The CDR3 totals 14 residues. Deletions cut 3 bases from V and 4 bases from J, with 10 bases between. The germline V gene encodes CDR1 SEHNR and CDR2 FQNEAQ (reference sequence). CDR3 amino acids: CASSFRGSNQPQHF. Written as DNA, the CDR3 is TGTGCCAGCAGCTTCAGGGGAAGTAATCAGCCCCAGCATTTT.